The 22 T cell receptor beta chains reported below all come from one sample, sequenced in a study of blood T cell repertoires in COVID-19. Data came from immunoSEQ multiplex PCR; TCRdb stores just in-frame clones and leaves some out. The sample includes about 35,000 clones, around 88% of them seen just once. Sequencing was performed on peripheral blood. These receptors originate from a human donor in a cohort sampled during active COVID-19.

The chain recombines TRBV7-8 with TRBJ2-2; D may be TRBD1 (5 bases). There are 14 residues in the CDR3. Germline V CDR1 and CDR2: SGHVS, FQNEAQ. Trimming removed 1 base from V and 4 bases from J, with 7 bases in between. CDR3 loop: CASSLVGATGELFF. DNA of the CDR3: TGTGCCAGCAGCTTAGTTGGGGCCACCGGGGAGCTGTTTTTT.

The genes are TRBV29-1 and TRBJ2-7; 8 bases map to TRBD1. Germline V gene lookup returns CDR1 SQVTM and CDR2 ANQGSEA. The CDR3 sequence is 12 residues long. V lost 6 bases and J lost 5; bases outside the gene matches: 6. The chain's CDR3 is CSVDGQGNEQYF. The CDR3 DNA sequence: TGCAGCGTCGACGGACAGGGAAACGAGCAGTACTTC.

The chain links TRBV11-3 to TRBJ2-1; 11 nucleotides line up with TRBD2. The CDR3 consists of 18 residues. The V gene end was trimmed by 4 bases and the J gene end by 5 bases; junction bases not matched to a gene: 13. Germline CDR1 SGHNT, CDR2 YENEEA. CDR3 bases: TGTGCCAGCAGCTCAACCCCCGGTAGCGGGAGGGCTAACAATGAGCAGTTCTTC. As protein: CASSSTPGSGRANNEQFF.

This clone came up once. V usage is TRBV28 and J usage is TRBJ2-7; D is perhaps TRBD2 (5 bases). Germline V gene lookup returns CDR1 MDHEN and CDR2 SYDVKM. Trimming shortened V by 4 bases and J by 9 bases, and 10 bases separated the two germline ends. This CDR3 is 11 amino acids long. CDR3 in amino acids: CASSSQRSQYF. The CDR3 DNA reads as TGTGCCAGCAGTTCACAGCGGTCGCAGTACTTC.

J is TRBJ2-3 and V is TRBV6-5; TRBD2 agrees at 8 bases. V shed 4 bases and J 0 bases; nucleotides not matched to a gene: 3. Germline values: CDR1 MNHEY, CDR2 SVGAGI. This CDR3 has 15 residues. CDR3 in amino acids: CASSFTSGSTDTQYF. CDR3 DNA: TGTGCCAGCAGTTTTACTAGCGGAAGCACAGATACGCAGTATTTT.

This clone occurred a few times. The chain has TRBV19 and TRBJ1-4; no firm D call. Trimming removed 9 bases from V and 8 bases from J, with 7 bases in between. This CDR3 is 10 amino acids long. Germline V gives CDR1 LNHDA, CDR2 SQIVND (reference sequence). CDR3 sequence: CASGLEKLFF. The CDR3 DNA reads TGTGCCAGCGGACTCGAAAAACTGTTTTTT.

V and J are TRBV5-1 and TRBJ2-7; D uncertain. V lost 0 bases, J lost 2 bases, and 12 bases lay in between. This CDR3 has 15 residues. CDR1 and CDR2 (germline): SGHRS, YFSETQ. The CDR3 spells CASSLEQTATYEQYF. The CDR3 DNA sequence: TGCGCCAGCAGCTTGGAGCAAACAGCAACCTACGAGCAGTACTTC. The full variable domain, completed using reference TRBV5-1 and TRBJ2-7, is KAGVTQTPRYLIKTRGQQVTLSCSPISGHRSVSWYQQTPGQGLQFLFEYFSETQRNKGNFPGRFSGRQFSNSRSEMNVSTLELGDSALYLCASSLEQTATYEQYFGPGTRLTVT.

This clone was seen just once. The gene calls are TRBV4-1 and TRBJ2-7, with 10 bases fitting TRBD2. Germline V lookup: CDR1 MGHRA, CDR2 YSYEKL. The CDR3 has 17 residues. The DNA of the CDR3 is TGCCCCCGCCGCCGACAGGGAGGCCTAGCGGGGGACTACGAGCAGTACTTC. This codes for CPRRRQGGLAGDYEQYF.

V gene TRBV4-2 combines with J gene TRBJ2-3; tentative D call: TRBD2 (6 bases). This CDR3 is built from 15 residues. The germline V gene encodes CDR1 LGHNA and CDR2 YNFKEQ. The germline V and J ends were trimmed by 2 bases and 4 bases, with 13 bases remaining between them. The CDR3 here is CASSQSTSFPDTQYF. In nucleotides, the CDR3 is TGTGCCAGCAGCCAATCAACTAGCTTCCCAGATACGCAGTATTTT.

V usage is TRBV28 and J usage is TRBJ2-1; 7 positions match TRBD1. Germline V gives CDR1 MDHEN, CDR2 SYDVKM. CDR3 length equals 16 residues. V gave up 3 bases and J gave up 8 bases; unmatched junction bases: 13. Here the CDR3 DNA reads TGTGCCAGCAGTTTCTTCCTGACCGGGACAGTCGATGAGCAGTTCTTC. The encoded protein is CASSFFLTGTVDEQFF.

The DNA of the CDR3 is TGCGCCAGCAGCCAAGAAGCAGGGACCGGGGAGCTGTTTTTT. Translation gives CASSQEAGTGELFF. The chain combines TRBV4-3 with TRBJ2-2, with D perhaps TRBD1 (5 bases). V dropped 0 bases and J dropped 5 bases, with 7 bases sitting between them. This CDR3 has 14 amino acids. Germline CDR1 is LGHNA and CDR2 is YSLEER.

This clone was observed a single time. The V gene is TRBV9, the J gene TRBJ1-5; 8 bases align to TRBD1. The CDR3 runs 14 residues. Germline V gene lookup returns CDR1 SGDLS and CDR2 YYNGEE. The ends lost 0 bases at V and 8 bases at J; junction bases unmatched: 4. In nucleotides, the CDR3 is TGTGCCAGCAGCGTAGGGACAGGGCAAGAGCCCCAGCATTTT. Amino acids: CASSVGTGQEPQHF. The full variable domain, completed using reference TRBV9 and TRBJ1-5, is DSGVTQTPKHLITATGQRVTLRCSPRSGDLSVYWYQQSLDQGLQFLIQYYNGEERAKGNILERFSAQQFPDLHSELNLSSLELGDSALYFCASSVGTGQEPQHFGDGTRLSIL.

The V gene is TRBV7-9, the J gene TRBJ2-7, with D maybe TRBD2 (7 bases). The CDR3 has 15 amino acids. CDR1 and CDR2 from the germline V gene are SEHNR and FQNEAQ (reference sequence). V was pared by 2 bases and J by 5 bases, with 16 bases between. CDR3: CASSLRGGGFDEQYF. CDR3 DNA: TGTGCCAGCAGCTTAAGGGGGGGCGGTTTCGACGAGCAGTACTTC. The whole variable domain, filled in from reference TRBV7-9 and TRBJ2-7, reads DTGVSQNPRHKITKRGQNVTFRCDPISEHNRLYWYRQTLGQGPEFLTYFQNEAQLEKSRLLSDRFSAERPKGSFSTLEIQRTEQGDSAMYLCASSLRGGGFDEQYFGPGTRLTVT.

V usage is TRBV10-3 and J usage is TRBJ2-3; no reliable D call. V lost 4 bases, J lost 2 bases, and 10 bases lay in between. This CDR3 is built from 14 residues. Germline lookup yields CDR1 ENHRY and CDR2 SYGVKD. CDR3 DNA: TGTGCCATCAGTGGGCACGCGGACACAGATACGCAGTATTTT. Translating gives CAISGHADTDTQYF.

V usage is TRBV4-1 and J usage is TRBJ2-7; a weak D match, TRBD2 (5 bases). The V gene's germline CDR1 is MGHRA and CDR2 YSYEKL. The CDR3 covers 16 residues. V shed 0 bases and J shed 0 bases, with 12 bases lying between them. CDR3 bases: TGCGCCAGCAGCCAAGAGGAGGTTGGAATCTCCTACGAGCAGTACTTC. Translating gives CASSQEEVGISYEQYF.

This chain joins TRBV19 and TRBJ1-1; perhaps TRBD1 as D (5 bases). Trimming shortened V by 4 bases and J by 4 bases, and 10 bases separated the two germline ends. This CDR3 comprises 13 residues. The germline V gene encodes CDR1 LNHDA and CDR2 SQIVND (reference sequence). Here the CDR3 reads CASSTGLVTEAFF. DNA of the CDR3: TGTGCCAGTAGTACAGGGCTTGTCACTGAAGCTTTCTTT.

CDR3 in amino acids: CASSLTGKSSYEQYF. CDR3 DNA sequence: TGTGCCAGCAGCCTTACCGGGAAGAGCTCCTACGAGCAGTACTTC. V gene TRBV3-1 (or the pseudogene TRBV3-2) combines with J gene TRBJ2-7; a weak D match, TRBD2 (5 bases). With 4 bases removed from V and 0 bases from J, the gap between germline ends came to 13 bases. Germline lookup yields CDR1 LGHDT and CDR2 YNNKEL (reference sequence). The CDR3 spans 15 residues.

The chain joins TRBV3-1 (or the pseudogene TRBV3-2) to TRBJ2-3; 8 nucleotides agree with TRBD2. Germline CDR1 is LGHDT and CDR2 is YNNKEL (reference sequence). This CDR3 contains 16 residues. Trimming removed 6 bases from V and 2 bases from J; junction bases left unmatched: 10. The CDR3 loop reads CASRARGAHTTDTQYF. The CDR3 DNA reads TGTGCCAGCAGGGCGCGGGGGGCCCACACCACAGATACGCAGTATTTT.

The CDR3: CASSYRPSKGGQFF. CDR3 DNA sequence: TGTGCCAGCAGTTACAGGCCGTCCAAGGGAGGGCAGTTCTTC. V is TRBV6-5 and J is TRBJ2-1, with a tentative D call TRBD2 (6 bases). The V gene lost 2 bases and the J gene lost 12 bases, with 17 bases spanning the gap. Germline CDR1 reads MNHEY; CDR2 reads SVGAGI. The CDR3 is 14 amino acids.

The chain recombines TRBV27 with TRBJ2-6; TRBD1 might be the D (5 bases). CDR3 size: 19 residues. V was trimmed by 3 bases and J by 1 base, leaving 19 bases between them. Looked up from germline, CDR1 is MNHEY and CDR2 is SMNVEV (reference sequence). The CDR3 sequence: CASSFPRQTPFSGANVLTF. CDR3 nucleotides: TGTGCCAGCAGTTTCCCCCGACAGACACCGTTTTCTGGGGCCAACGTCCTGACTTTC.

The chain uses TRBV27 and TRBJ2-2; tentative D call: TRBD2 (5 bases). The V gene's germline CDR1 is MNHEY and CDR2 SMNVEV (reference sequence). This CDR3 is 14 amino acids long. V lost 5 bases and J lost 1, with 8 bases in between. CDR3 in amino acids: CASSRGLNTGELFF. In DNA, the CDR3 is TGTGCCAGCAGTCGAGGACTGAACACCGGGGAGCTGTTTTTT.

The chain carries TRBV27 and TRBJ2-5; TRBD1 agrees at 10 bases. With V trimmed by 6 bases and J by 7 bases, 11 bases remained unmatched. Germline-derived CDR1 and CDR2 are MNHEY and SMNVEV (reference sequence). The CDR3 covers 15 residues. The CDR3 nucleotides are TGTGCCAGCAGCCCGACAGGGGGCGGATTTGGGACCCAGTACTTC. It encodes CASSPTGGGFGTQYF.